A selection of T cell receptor beta chains follows, all from one sample in a study of T cell clones after liver transplantation. Clones were read by immunoSEQ multiplex PCR, and TCRdb kept only the in-frame ones, dropping some. The sample includes 50,000 to 55,000 clones, roughly 74% of them seen just once. Sample: CD4+ T cells from blood, taken around 52 months after liver transplant. All receptors derive from a human patient who received a liver transplant. The T cells may come from the graft donor. Both conserved end residues are trimmed from each CDR3.

ASSVDTTALF,TRBV19,TRBJ1-4,10
ASSLEMNTEAF,TRBV7-3,TRBJ1-1,11
ASSTTAGNYGYT,TRBV9,TRBJ1-2,12
ASSLNVGEGDTQY,TRBV11-2,TRBJ2-3,13
ASSVEGSTITDTQY,TRBV9,TRBJ2-3,14
ASSQVDGSPLH,TRBV14,TRBJ1-6,11
ASSQDRKRYT,TRBV19,TRBJ1-2,10
ASSLALANTEAF,TRBV5-5,TRBJ1-1,12
ASSQSLSSYNSPLH,TRBV14,TRBJ1-6,14
ATSRDRAVYGYT,TRBV15,TRBJ1-2,12
ASTRRDSTYEQY,TRBV5-3,TRBJ2-7,12
ASSDPGQHSSYEQY,TRBV7-9,TRBJ2-7,14
ASSGGTLLTSYEQY,TRBV7-9,TRBJ2-7,14
ASSLSGETQY,TRBV9,TRBJ2-5,10
ASSSPLSDEQF,TRBV27,TRBJ2-1,11
ASSPGSGANVLT,TRBV18,TRBJ2-6,12
ASQKRDYEQY,TRBV6-5,TRBJ2-7,10
SVDITATGELF,TRBV29-1,TRBJ2-2,11
ASRAGGGREQF,TRBV14,TRBJ2-1,11
ASSIGGRGTQY,TRBV19,TRBJ2-3,11
ASSTWTGGDPEQY,TRBV27,TRBJ2-7,13
ASGQGATDTQY,TRBV4-1,TRBJ2-3,11
ASSFSNTGELF,TRBV6-1,TRBJ2-2,11
ASSLVGSYNEQF,TRBV11-2,TRBJ2-1,12
ASSSRDTLYGYT,TRBV19,TRBJ1-2,12
ASRRTGRDTGELF,TRBV11-2,TRBJ2-2,13
ARRPLKLF,TRBV19,TRBJ1-4,8
ASSEDRVGKNIQY,TRBV6-1,TRBJ2-4,13
ASSSGRLAGPSTDTQY,TRBV7-8,TRBJ2-3,16